Below are 2 T cell receptor beta chains sequenced from a single sample in a study of regulatory T cells in long-lasting Graves disease. The time point here: newly diagnosed GD, antithyroid drugs for less than 3 months. RNA isolated from PBMCs was used to make the TCR library. iRepertoire HTBI primers and Arm-PCR of CDR3 regions built TCR beta libraries. MiXCR was run by TCRdb on the multiplex PCR reads, yielding one entry per CDR3 protein. There are about 420,000 distinct CDR3 sequences in the sample; less than 20% occur only once, and less than 30% lies in the top ten. The sample also formed part of further work on T cells in Graves' hyperthyroidism and ophthalmopathy.

Sequencing was performed on peripheral blood mononuclear cells (PBMCs), taken at new diagnosis, from a patient treated with antithyroid drugs. The receptors stem from a woman under 30 with Graves disease.

This clonotype was seen more than once but under ten times. The V gene is TRBV19, the J gene TRBJ2-3; unclear D gene. Germline CDR1 LNHDA, CDR2 SQIVND (reference sequence). With 2 bases removed from V and 4 bases from J, the gap between germline ends came to 7 bases. The CDR3 is 13 amino acids. CDR3: CASSIQQSDTQYF. The CDR3, as DNA: TGTGCCAGTAGTATACAACAGTCAGATACGCAGTATTTT.

This clonotype was detected many times. The V and J genes are TRBV7-2 and TRBJ2-5, with 9 bases fitting TRBD2. Trimming at V came to 4 bases and at J to 4 bases, leaving 13 bases not matched to a gene. This CDR3 has 17 residues. Looked up from germline, CDR1 is SGHTA and CDR2 is FQGNSA. The CDR3 nucleotides are TGTGCCAGCAGCTACTTAGCGGGAGAGCGAGGGGGAGAGACCCAGTACTTC. Amino acids: CASSYLAGERGGETQYF.